These 9 T cell receptor beta chains were sequenced from one sample in a study of T cells of healthy individuals. TCRdb re-analysed the 5' RACE reads in MiXCR, keeping a single row per CDR3 protein. This sample has 50,000 to 55,000 distinct CDR3 sequences; about 15% occur once, and the top ten carry 15% to 20%. These receptors were taken from a human donor in good health.

This clonotype was picked up a small number of times. CDR3 amino acids: CASGSAGELFF. In DNA form, the CDR3 reads TGTGCCAGCGGGTCGGCCGGGGAGCTGTTTTTT. The chain links TRBV2 to TRBJ2-2; D uncertain. Trimming stripped 8 bases from V and 6 bases from J, with 7 bases between. Germline-derived CDR1 and CDR2 are SNHLY and FYNNEI. This CDR3 has 11 amino acids.

This clonotype came up many times. The rearrangement links TRBV7-6 to TRBJ1-2, with D possibly matching TRBD1 (6 bases). Trimming cost V 2 bases and J 6 bases, with 13 bases left between them. Looked up from germline, CDR1 is SGHVS and CDR2 is FNYEAQ. The CDR3 is 14 residues long. CDR3 amino acids: CASSLSGSGDGYTF. The CDR3 DNA sequence: TGTGCCAGCAGCTTATCCGGTTCAGGGGATGGCTACACCTTC.

The chain combines TRBV6-6 with TRBJ1-1; no reliable D call. Germline CDR1 is MNHNY and CDR2 is SVGAGI (reference sequence). The CDR3 is 14 residues long. V was pared by 9 bases and J by 1 base, with 15 bases between. The CDR3 nucleotides are TGTGCCAGTAAGCAAGGGAGCCGGAACACTGAAGCTTTCTTT. This encodes CASKQGSRNTEAFF.

This clonotype was seen only once. This sequence may be a read error, since a much larger clone differs from it by one base. This rearrangement joins TRBV6-2 or TRBV6-3 to TRBJ1-2; 7 positions agree with TRBD1. There are 15 residues in the CDR3. V dropped 11 bases and J dropped 4; count of bases not matched to a gene: 16. The germline CDR1 and CDR2 sequences are MNHEY and SVGEGT. The CDR3 nucleotides read TGTGCCGGGTTTTCTCCGGGACAGCAAGTCTATGGCTACACCTTC. It yields the protein CAGFSPGQQVYGYTF.

V and J are TRBV11-2 and TRBJ2-3; 14 positions match TRBD2. The J segment lost 4 bases and the V segment lost 3 bases, leaving 6 bases of the junction unmatched. CDR3 size: 17 residues. CDR1 SGHAT and CDR2 FQNNGV come from the germline V gene. CDR3 nucleotides: TGTGCCAGCAGCTTGACCGGGACTAGCGGGAGCCCAGATACGCAGTATTTT. This translates into CASSLTGTSGSPDTQYF.

Remarks on this clonotype: Since a much larger clone is just one base distant, this may be a read error. The CDR3 nucleotides are TGTGTCAGCAGCTTATCTGGGGAGATCCTTGGGAGTGAAGCTTTCTTT. It translates to CVSSLSGEILGSEAFF. The chain recombines TRBV11-2 with TRBJ1-1; D remains ambiguous. This CDR3 contains 16 residues. Per the germline V gene, CDR1 is SGHAT and CDR2 is FQNNGV.

In its sample, this clonotype was seen many times. The rearrangement uses TRBV9 and TRBJ2-1; the match to TRBD2 covers 10 bases. The junction had 9 bases not matched to a gene; V was cut back by 6 bases and J by 9 bases. The germline gives CDR1 SGDLS, CDR2 YYNGEE. CDR3 length equals 14 residues. The CDR3 spells CASTASGGMGEQFF. The CDR3 nucleotides are TGTGCCAGCACCGCTAGCGGGGGAATGGGTGAGCAGTTCTTC.

This clonotype has ten or more counts. The rearrangement uses TRBV11-2 and TRBJ2-1; 7 positions match TRBD2. The CDR3 loop spans 15 amino acids. Losses at the gene ends were 5 bases for V and 3 bases for J; bases not matched to a gene: 7. CDR1 and CDR2 from the germline V gene are SGHAT and FQNNGV. CDR3 sequence (DNA): TGTGCCAGCAGCCCCCCCGGGGGGTTCTACAATGAGCAGTTCTTC. This gives the protein CASSPPGGFYNEQFF.

In its sample, this clonotype ranks as medium-sized (0.01 to 0.1%). The rearrangement links TRBV12-3 or TRBV12-4 to TRBJ2-1; a possible D gene is TRBD1 (6 bases). This CDR3 spans 15 amino acids. V lost 5 bases and J lost 2, with 13 bases in between. CDR3 DNA sequence: TGTGCCAGCAGTGTACAGGGTTGGGCCTACAATGAGCAGTTCTTC. Amino acids: CASSVQGWAYNEQFF.